This TCR beta chain is drawn from a study of OX40 agonist ivuxolimab in advanced cancers. The study's findings and limits: Dose levels from 0.1 to 3.0 mg/kg saw CD4+ and CD8+ blood T cells expand clonally by week 6. The study found that CD8+ T cells averaged more expanded clones than CD4+.

Assay used: immunoSEQ multiplex PCR; TCRdb lists only in-frame clones, some missing. The sample holds nearly 80,000 clones, just under 85% seen once. Remarks on this clone: Its antigen remains unknown.

The CDR3 is 14 amino acids. Per the germline V gene, CDR1 is SGHRS and CDR2 is YFSETQ. V shed 0 bases, J shed 5 bases, and the junction held 4 bases outside the gene matches. Source: CD4+ or CD8+ T cells sorted from blood, taken in a trial of the OX40 agonist ivuxolimab. This TCR came from an adult with an advanced solid tumor such as melanoma, head and neck, liver or kidney cancer. This chain connects TRBV5-1 to TRBJ1-1; 7 bases map to TRBD1. The CDR3 nucleotides read TGCGCCAGCAGCTTGGCCGGGACAGTAACTGAAGCTTTCTTT. Protein product: CASSLAGTVTEAFF.